These T cell receptor beta chains were read from a single sample in a study of blood T cell repertoires in COVID-19. Clones were sequenced by immunoSEQ multiplex PCR, and TCRdb holds only the in-frame ones, with some missing. The data show 45,000 to 65,000 clones, under 85% seen once. Sequenced sample: peripheral blood. The receptors here all came from a man aged 40-50 years with acute or convalescent COVID-19. Each CDR3 is given with its conserved first and last residue. The D gene is left open where the match is weak. The size of a clone is reported for some rows only, either as once, few or many, or as a class for expanded clones.

TRBJ1-6 | TRBV27 | - | - | TGTGCCAGCAGACGCGACAGTATCTCCTATAATTCACCCCTCCACTTT | CASRRDSISYNSPLHF
TRBJ2-4 | TRBV15 | - | - | TGTGCCACCAGCGAGGGAGAACAGGGTCACATTCAGTACTTC | CATSEGEQGHIQYF
TRBJ1-4 | TRBV9 | - | few | TGTGCCAGCAGCGTAGGCGAATCAACTAATGAAAAACTGTTTTTT | CASSVGESTNEKLFF
TRBJ1-3 | TRBV7-2 | TRBD1 | - | TGTGCCAGCAGCCCCGACAGGGCTAAAAACACCATATATTTT | CASSPDRAKNTIYF
TRBJ1-2 | TRBV30 | TRBD1 | few | TGTGCCTGGAGCCCCAGGGGGGTTGGCTACACCTTC | CAWSPRGVGYTF
TRBJ1-6 | TRBV27 | TRBD1 | - | TGTGCCAGCAGTTTCAGGGGGCTTGAGTATTCACCCCTCCACTTT | CASSFRGLEYSPLHF
TRBJ1-3 | TRBV3-1/TRBV3-2 | TRBD1 | - | TGTGCCAGCAGCCGCACAGGGGGCGCTGGAAACACCATATATTTT | CASSRTGGAGNTIYF
TRBJ2-2 | TRBV24-1 | - | - | TGTGCCACCAGTGATTGGCGTACGGAGACGAACACCGGGGAGCTGTTTTTT | CATSDWRTETNTGELFF
TRBJ2-3 | TRBV3-1/TRBV3-2 | TRBD2 | - | TGTGCCAGCAGACCGGGACTAGCGGGAGTAGTTACGCAGTATTTT | CASRPGLAGVVTQYF
TRBJ2-3 | TRBV7-7 | TRBD2 | - | TGTGCCAGCAGCTTAACGGGAGGGTCGGATACGCAGTATTTT | CASSLTGGSDTQYF
TRBJ1-4 | TRBV5-1 | TRBD1 | - | TGCGCCAGCAGCTTGCGTGGACAGGGTTCTAATGAAAAACTGTTTTTT | CASSLRGQGSNEKLFF
TRBJ2-6 | TRBV27 | TRBD1 | - | TGTGCCAGCAGTCCCCATCGGACAGGGGTAACCTCTGGGGCCAACGTCCTGACTTTC | CASSPHRTGVTSGANVLTF
TRBJ1-5 | TRBV24-1 | - | - | TGTGCCACCAGTGATAACGGGGGTGGCAATCAGCCCCAGCATTTT | CATSDNGGGNQPQHF
TRBJ2-3 | TRBV2 | - | - | TGTGCCAGCAGCCAGCGGGCCCGCACAGATACGCAGTATTTT | CASSQRARTDTQYF
TRBJ1-3 | TRBV19 | TRBD1 | few | TGTGCCAGTATTGACAGGGCTTCCTCTGGAAACACCATATATTTT | CASIDRASSGNTIYF
TRBJ2-1 | TRBV15 | - | - | TGTGCCACCAGCCTAACTAGGAACAATGAGCAGTTCTTC | CATSLTRNNEQFF
TRBJ1-2 | TRBV5-4 | - | - | TGTGCCAGCAGCTCGTTCCAGGTTTACACCTTC | CASSSFQVYTF
TRBJ2-7 | TRBV5-4 | - | - | TGTGCCAGCAGGGCAGGGGTGGAATACGAGCAGTACTTC | CASRAGVEYEQYF
TRBJ2-5 | TRBV7-6 | TRBD2 | - | TGTGCCAGCAGCTTAGGGACTAGCGGACAAGAGACCCAGTACTTC | CASSLGTSGQETQYF
TRBJ2-5 | TRBV12-5 | TRBD1 | - | TGTGCTAGTGGTTTGGGACAGGGGTCGTTAGGCCAAGAGACCCAGTACTTC | CASGLGQGSLGQETQYF
TRBJ1-1 | TRBV6-1 | TRBD1 | - | TGTGCCAGCAGTGAAGTACAGGGGAAGCGCGCTTTCTTT | CASSEVQGKRAFF
TRBJ2-3 | TRBV6-5 | TRBD2 | - | TGTGCCAGCAGCAACGGGGGGGCCGGCACAGATACGCAGTATTTT | CASSNGGAGTDTQYF
TRBJ2-4 | TRBV12-2 | - | - | TGTGCAAGTCGCGGAGGGACGAAAATAGCCAAAAACATTCAGTACTTC | CASRGGTKIAKNIQYF
TRBJ1-6 | TRBV5-1 | - | - | TGCGCCAGCAGCTTTATTCAGGACAAAAATTCACCCCTCCACTTT | CASSFIQDKNSPLHF
TRBJ2-5 | TRBV2 | - | - | TGTGCCAGCAGTCATGACAGGCCCCCACAAGAGACCCAGTACTTC | CASSHDRPPQETQYF
TRBJ2-3 | TRBV7-2 | TRBD2 | - | TGTGCCAGCAGCTTAATGTTTGCGGGGGGGCGAGATACGCAGTATTTT | CASSLMFAGGRDTQYF
TRBJ1-2 | TRBV11-3 | - | few | TGTGCCAGCAGACCTGGTAGGAGTCCTTGCTACACCTTC | CASRPGRSPCYTF
TRBJ2-3 | TRBV5-1 | - | - | TGCGCCAGCAGCTTGGTGGGGGCCTCACATAGCACAGATACGCAGTATTTT | CASSLVGASHSTDTQYF
TRBJ2-5 | TRBV18 | - | - | TGTGCCAGCTCACCCCAGGGGAAGGAGACCCAGTACTTC | CASSPQGKETQYF
TRBJ1-5 | TRBV19 | - | - | TGTGCCAGTAGTATAGATCTGAGGAGGGGTAATCAGCCCCAGCATTTT | CASSIDLRRGNQPQHF
TRBJ2-7 | TRBV27 | TRBD2 | - | TGTGCCAGCAGTTCCCGCCTAGCGGGAGTGTACGAGCAGTACTTC | CASSSRLAGVYEQYF